The rows below give T cell receptor beta chains drawn from one sample of a study of blood T cell repertoires in COVID-19. Only in-frame clones appear in the TCRdb table, and some are missing; sequencing was by immunoSEQ multiplex PCR. The sample has tens of thousands of clones; around 79% are singletons. Sequencing was done on a sample of peripheral blood. The receptors were sampled from a human donor in a cohort sampled during active COVID-19. Both conserved end residues are part of each CDR3. The D gene is left open where the match is weak. Where a row states a size, it is once, few, many or the class of an expanded clone; other rows omit it.

D gene	clone size	V gene	CDR3 length	J gene	CDR3 protein	CDR3 DNA
TRBD2	few	TRBV24-1	16	TRBJ2-1	CATSDPTAGGNNEQFF	TGTGCCACCAGTGATCCAACGGCGGGAGGCAACAATGAGCAGTTCTTC
TRBD1	.	TRBV27	15	TRBJ2-1	CASSLWDSGGNEQFF	TGTGCCAGCAGTTTATGGGACAGCGGCGGGAATGAGCAGTTCTTC
TRBD1	.	TRBV6-5	15	TRBJ2-5	CASSSSSGQGGTQYF	TGTGCCAGCAGTTCAAGTTCTGGACAGGGGGGGACCCAGTACTTC
.	few	TRBV12-2	16	TRBJ1-4	CASRPLTGKANEKLFF	TGTGCAAGTCGCCCGCTGACAGGGAAGGCTAATGAAAAACTGTTTTTT
TRBD1	.	TRBV9	15	TRBJ1-6	CASSGYRGLNSPLHF	TGTGCCAGCAGCGGCTACAGGGGTCTTAATTCACCCCTCCACTTT
TRBD1	.	TRBV28	15	TRBJ1-2	CASSQTGGKGYGYTF	TGTGCCAGCAGTCAGACAGGGGGCAAGGGCTATGGCTACACCTTC
.	.	TRBV5-1	15	TRBJ1-1	CASSLDTTENTEAFF	TGCGCCAGCAGCTTGGACACGACAGAGAACACTGAAGCTTTCTTT
.	.	TRBV18	13	TRBJ2-7	CASSPWDFYEQYF	TGTGCCAGCTCACCATGGGACTTCTACGAGCAGTACTTC
TRBD2	.	TRBV6-5	14	TRBJ2-1	CASSPRTSGNEQFF	TGTGCCAGCAGTCCCCGGACTAGTGGGAATGAGCAGTTCTTC
TRBD2	.	TRBV6-2/TRBV6-3	15	TRBJ2-3	CASSYPGLAGGAQYF	TGTGCCAGCAGTTACCCCGGACTAGCGGGAGGGGCGCAGTATTTT
.	.	TRBV7-8	15	TRBJ2-1	CASSGGWGAYNEQFF	TGTGCCAGCAGCGGAGGGTGGGGGGCCTACAATGAGCAGTTCTTC
TRBD2	.	TRBV7-6	19	TRBJ2-5	CASSQSPGTSGIGGETQYF	TGTGCCAGCAGTCAAAGCCCTGGGACTAGCGGGATCGGGGGGGAGACCCAGTACTTC
.	.	TRBV15	14	TRBJ1-6	CATSRTFGESPLHF	TGTGCCACCAGCAGGACTTTTGGCGAGTCACCCCTCCACTTT
.	.	TRBV18	13	TRBJ1-2	CASSPPDRTGYTF	TGTGCCAGCTCACCTCCCGACAGGACTGGCTACACCTTC
.	.	TRBV2	13	TRBJ2-1	CASNLLRRDEQFF	TGTGCCAGCAACCTTCTGAGGAGGGATGAGCAGTTCTTC
.	.	TRBV6-5	14	TRBJ2-2	CASRTAVFAGELFF	TGTGCCAGCAGGACAGCCGTTTTTGCTGGGGAGCTGTTTTTT
.	.	TRBV5-1	15	TRBJ2-6	CASSLLHSGANVLTF	TGCGCCAGCAGCTTGCTTCACTCCGGGGCCAACGTCCTGACTTTC
TRBD1	.	TRBV14	13	TRBJ1-1	CASSLDRETEAFF	TGTGCCAGCAGCCTGGACAGGGAAACTGAAGCTTTCTTT
.	.	TRBV13	16	TRBJ2-1	CASSLTPATDYNEQFF	TGTGCCAGCAGCTTAACCCCGGCCACAGACTACAATGAGCAGTTCTTC
TRBD2	.	TRBV28	15	TRBJ2-7	CASSPGGAGTYEQYF	TGTGCCAGCAGTCCTGGTGGAGCGGGGACCTACGAGCAGTACTTC
.	.	TRBV6-5	12	TRBJ2-7	CASRARADEQYF	TGTGCCAGCAGGGCCAGGGCGGACGAGCAGTACTTC
TRBD1	.	TRBV6-4	15	TRBJ1-6	CASTRQGSYNSPLHF	TGTGCCAGCACTCGACAGGGCTCCTATAATTCACCCCTCCACTTT
.	once	TRBV11-3	16	TRBJ2-1	CASSLSTGGIYNEQFF	TGTGCCAGCAGCTTATCTACTGGAGGGATCTACAATGAGCAGTTCTTC
TRBD2	.	TRBV4-3	18	TRBJ2-3	CASSQDTSGRAWSDTQYF	TGCGCCAGCAGCCAAGATACTAGCGGGAGGGCCTGGTCAGATACGCAGTATTTT
TRBD2	.	TRBV4-2	16	TRBJ2-4	CASSSRLAGEKNIQYF	TGTGCCAGCAGCTCGCGACTAGCGGGAGAGAAAAACATTCAGTACTTC
.	.	TRBV4-2	22	TRBJ2-2	CASSQVIGRGGRRERYTGELFF	TGTGCCAGCAGCCAAGTAATAGGCAGGGGAGGAAGGCGGGAGAGGTACACCGGGGAGCTGTTTTTT
TRBD1	.	TRBV3-1/TRBV3-2	14	TRBJ1-6	CASSQPGGDSPLHF	TGTGCCAGCAGCCAACCAGGGGGCGATTCACCCCTCCACTTT
TRBD1	once	TRBV10-2	14	TRBJ2-2	CASLGQVNTGELFF	TGCGCCAGCCTTGGACAGGTGAACACCGGGGAGCTGTTTTTT
.	once	TRBV9	15	TRBJ2-7	CASSVDLASSYEQYF	TGTGCCAGCAGCGTAGACCTAGCCAGCTCCTACGAGCAGTACTTC
TRBD2	few	TRBV3-1/TRBV3-2	13	TRBJ2-2	CASSQEAGVELFF	TGTGCCAGCAGCCAAGAGGCGGGAGTGGAGCTGTTTTTT
.	.	TRBV12-3/TRBV12-4	13	TRBJ2-5	CASSLSPLETQYF	TGTGCCAGCAGTTTAAGCCCTCTAGAGACCCAGTACTTC
.	few	TRBV11-2	14	TRBJ1-1	CASSLGAGNTEAFF	TGTGCCAGCAGCTTAGGGGCAGGGAACACTGAAGCTTTCTTT
.	.	TRBV7-2	19	TRBJ2-2	CASRGSFLRDKSWGGELFF	TGTGCCAGCAGAGGGTCCTTTCTTAGGGACAAGTCCTGGGGCGGGGAGCTGTTTTTT
TRBD1	.	TRBV18	16	TRBJ1-3	CASSPAATGAGNTIYF	TGTGCCAGCTCACCAGCTGCGACAGGGGCTGGAAACACCATATATTTT
.	.	TRBV10-2	13	TRBJ2-3	CASRGAAVNTQYF	TGCGCCAGCCGGGGTGCTGCCGTAAATACGCAGTATTTT
TRBD1	.	TRBV7-3	18	TRBJ2-6	CASSRDRVGDSGANVLTF	TGTGCCAGCAGCCGGGACAGGGTTGGGGACTCTGGGGCCAACGTCCTGACTTTC
TRBD1	.	TRBV2	15	TRBJ2-3	CASSPGTGPTDTQYF	TGTGCCAGCAGTCCCGGGACAGGGCCCACAGATACGCAGTATTTT
TRBD2	.	TRBV20-1	11	TRBJ2-1	CSLAAYNEQFF	TGCAGTCTAGCGGCCTACAATGAGCAGTTCTTC
.	.	TRBV25-1	13	TRBJ1-1	CATFSSGNTEAFF	TGTGCCACCTTCTCCTCGGGGAACACTGAAGCTTTCTTT
.	.	TRBV7-9	16	TRBJ2-1	CASSPRTGSSYNEQFF	TGTGCCAGCAGCCCCCGGACTGGCAGCTCCTACAATGAGCAGTTCTTC
.	.	TRBV7-3	13	TRBJ1-1	CASSFSGYSEAFF	TGTGCCAGCAGCTTTTCGGGGTACTCGGAAGCTTTCTTT
.	.	TRBV18	15	TRBJ2-3	CASSPWEISTDTQYF	TGTGCCAGCTCACCCTGGGAGATCAGCACAGATACGCAGTATTTT
TRBD1	.	TRBV19	14	TRBJ2-3	CASRPRGHTDTQYF	TGTGCCAGTAGGCCCAGGGGGCATACAGATACGCAGTATTTT
.	.	TRBV6-4	14	TRBJ2-2	CASSRAYNTGELFF	TGTGCCAGCAGTAGAGCTTATAACACCGGGGAGCTGTTTTTT
.	.	TRBV20-1	11	TRBJ2-5	CSAGPRETQYF	TGCAGTGCTGGGCCCCGGGAGACCCAGTACTTC
TRBD2	few	TRBV3-1/TRBV3-2	16	TRBJ2-3	CASSARTSGSPDTQYF	TGTGCCAGCAGCGCAAGGACTAGCGGGAGCCCAGATACGCAGTATTTT
TRBD2	.	TRBV28	18	TRBJ2-3	CASSTRLAGGPGTDTQYF	TGTGCCAGCAGTACCCGACTAGCGGGAGGGCCCGGCACAGATACGCAGTATTTT
TRBD1	.	TRBV4-2	15	TRBJ2-7	CASSQAETGTYEQYF	TGTGCCAGCAGCCAAGCCGAGACAGGGACCTACGAGCAGTACTTC
TRBD1	few	TRBV5-4	15	TRBJ2-3	CASSLGQGVGDTQYF	TGTGCCAGCAGCTTGGGACAGGGGGTTGGAGATACGCAGTATTTT
TRBD1	.	TRBV6-4	13	TRBJ1-1	CASSARTGVEAFF	TGTGCCAGCAGTGCGCGGACAGGGGTTGAAGCTTTCTTT
.	.	TRBV6-5	12	TRBJ1-1	CATSRVNTEAFF	TGTGCCACCTCGAGGGTGAACACTGAAGCTTTCTTT
TRBD1	.	TRBV28	14	TRBJ2-7	CASSFYRGAYEQYF	TGTGCCAGCAGTTTTTACAGGGGCGCCTACGAGCAGTACTTC